This T cell receptor (beta chain) originates from a study of beta chain features in type 1 diabetes. Of the isolated RNA, all was reverse transcribed, and so the sequenced material was expressed TCRB transcripts. About 3.57 million reads were obtained on average from naive, central memory and regulatory T cell samples. This table comes from immunoSEQ multiplex PCR, and its TCRdb copy is limited to in-frame clones, with some not included. The table has roughly 250,000 clones, 9.6% seen once. The study, taken as a whole, reports: A greater similarity of naive, central memory and Treg TCRB repertoires was seen among patients than among healthy donors. For cells with high TCR expression, cDNA sequencing could yield over-representation.

Each of the sorted populations had a purity greater than 98%. On this clone itself: Its antigen is unknown.

CDR3 length: 14 amino acids. The V end was cut by 3 bases, the J end by 4 bases, with 12 bases between. CDR1 and CDR2 from the germline V gene are GTSNPN and SVGIG (reference sequence). The rearrangement uses TRBV30 and TRBJ2-2, with D perhaps TRBD1 (5 bases). The receptor comes from a young woman in good health. Sequenced sample: naive CD4+ T cells from blood. CDR3 loop: CAWSPDSITGELFF. CDR3 bases: TGTGCCTGGAGCCCCGACAGTATCACCGGGGAGCTGTTTTTT.